A single sample gave rise to the 8 T cell receptor beta chains below, sequenced in a study of T cells in Graves' hyperthyroidism and ophthalmopathy. Amplification of TCR beta CDR3 regions used RNA as the template. A set of HTBI primers served as the primers for a first-round RT-PCR of the TCR CDR3. TCRdb itself ran the multiplex PCR reads through MiXCR, one entry per CDR3 protein. Among under 750,000 distinct CDR3 sequences listed, around 19% were seen once. Material: blood. Source of these receptors: a woman aged 45-59 years with Graves' hyperthyroidism that later progressed to Graves' ophthalmopathy.

This clonotype has a count of ten or more. The chain links TRBV6-1 to TRBJ1-5, with D perhaps matching TRBD1 (6 bases). CDR1 and CDR2 from the germline V gene are MNHNS and SASEGT. The CDR3 is 19 amino acids. V was clipped by 5 bases and J by 6 bases, with 29 bases between them. CDR3 in amino acids: CASSSPVRGRGGGRQPQHF. The DNA for the CDR3 is TGTGCCAGCAGTTCCCCGGTCAGGGGACGGGGGGGGGGCCGTCAGCCCCAGCATTTT.

The chain carries TRBV25-1 and TRBJ2-5; 7 positions match TRBD1. Per the germline V gene, CDR1 is MGHDK and CDR2 is SYGVNS. J was trimmed by 1 base and V by 8 bases; bases with no gene match: 7. The CDR3 is made up of 14 amino acids. The CDR3 is CASAVSGGQETQYF. The DNA for the CDR3 is TGTGCCAGCGCAGTCTCAGGGGGCCAAGAGACCCAGTACTTC.

The table lists this clonotype with a few counts. The gene calls are TRBV4-1 and TRBJ2-5, with D perhaps assigned TRBD1 or TRBD2 (6 bases each). Trimming pared 4 bases from V and 1 base from J, leaving 13 bases between. This CDR3 region has 15 residues. Per germline, CDR1 MGHRA and CDR2 YSYEKL. The CDR3 sequence: CASSPSRGLQETQYF. The CDR3 nucleotides read TGCGCCAGCAGCCCATCCCGGGGGCTCCAAGAGACCCAGTACTTC.

This clonotype has just one count. The chain uses TRBV7-2 and TRBJ2-7; D is possibly TRBD1 (5 bases). This CDR3 spans 14 amino acids. Germline-derived CDR1 and CDR2 are SGHTA and FQGNSA. Deletions cut 5 bases from V and 3 bases from J, with 14 bases between. DNA of the CDR3: TGTGCCAGCAGCGATGGCAGGGCCTTCTACGAGCAGTACTTC. This encodes CASSDGRAFYEQYF.

This clonotype was recorded many times. The rearrangement uses TRBV7-3 and TRBJ1-1, with D perhaps matching TRBD1 (6 bases). The V end was cut by 2 bases, the J end by 1 base, with 11 bases between. CDR1 SGHTA and CDR2 FQGTGA come from the germline V gene. CDR3 length: 15 residues. CDR3: CASSLSPTGNTEAFF. The CDR3 DNA follows: TGTGCCAGCAGCTTATCCCCGACAGGGAACACTGAAGCTTTCTTT.

This clonotype was observed many times. This chain links TRBV18 with TRBJ1-4; D is unclear. From germline, CDR1 is KGHSH and CDR2 LQKENI. Between the trimmed V and J ends, which lost 3 bases and 3 bases, there was a span of 8 bases. The CDR3 extends over 14 amino acids. This chain's CDR3 is CASSPGPPNEKLFF. For the CDR3, the DNA is TGTGCCAGCTCACCGGGCCCCCCTAATGAAAAACTGTTTTTT.

This clonotype was found a few times. The rearrangement uses TRBV19 and TRBJ1-1, with TRBD1 as a possible D gene (6 bases). V was pared by 7 bases and J by 4 bases, with 16 bases between. CDR1 is LNHDA and CDR2 is SQIVND in the germline V gene (reference sequence). The CDR3 covers 14 residues. The DNA for the CDR3 is TGTGCCAGTACACAGGGTAGGTTCGGCACTGAAGCTTTCTTT. It translates to CASTQGRFGTEAFF. The full variable domain, completed using reference TRBV19 and TRBJ1-1, is DGGITQSPKYLFRKEGQNVTLSCEQNLNHDAMYWYRQDPGQGLRLIYYSQIVNDFQKGDIAEGYSVSREKKESFPLTVTSAQKNPTAFYLCASTQGRFGTEAFFGQGTRLTVV.

This chain links TRBV5-1 with TRBJ1-1, with TRBD1 identical over 7 bases. V dropped 4 bases and J dropped 0; count of bases not matched to a gene: 6. CDR3 length: 15 residues. CDR1 and CDR2 from the germline V gene are SGHRS and YFSETQ. The CDR3 sequence is CASSLWTGVNTEAFF. The CDR3 nucleotides read TGCGCCAGCAGCCTTTGGACAGGAGTGAACACTGAAGCTTTCTTT. Drawing the rest from reference TRBV5-1 and TRBJ1-1, the complete variable domain is KAGVTQTPRYLIKTRGQQVTLSCSPISGHRSVSWYQQTPGQGLQFLFEYFSETQRNKGNFPGRFSGRQFSNSRSEMNVSTLELGDSALYLCASSLWTGVNTEAFFGQGTRLTVV.